The 24 T cell receptor beta chains below come from one sample, sequenced in a study of cytomegalovirus exposure and HLA in healthy donors. 13 Jbeta primers and 60 Vbeta primers were used for the PCR. Assay: immunoSEQ multiplex PCR; the TCRdb copy retains only in-frame clones and omits some. The data show 100,000 to 120,000 clones, with around 88% seen just once and 1.5% to 2% held by the top ten. The material sequenced was PBMCs. Receptors were obtained from a man aged 40-49 years in good health and CMV-seronegative.

The chain links TRBV28 to TRBJ1-5; TRBD1 aligns across 9 bases. Germline V lookup: CDR1 MDHEN, CDR2 SYDVKM. This CDR3 has 16 residues. Trimming removed 8 bases from V and 4 bases from J; junction bases left unmatched: 12. CDR3 nucleotide sequence: TGTGCCAGCGCCCTTAACGGACAGGGGCCTAATCAGCCCCAGCATTTT. It is translated as CASALNGQGPNQPQHF. The variable domain in full, with the rest retrieved from reference TRBV28 and TRBJ1-5, is DVKVTQSSRYLVKRTGEKVFLECVQDMDHENMFWYRQDPGLGLRLIYFSYDVKMKEKGDIPEGYSVSREKKERFSLILESASTNQTSMYLCASALNGQGPNQPQHFGDGTRLSIL.

This chain connects TRBV7-2 to TRBJ2-3; D perhaps matches TRBD1 (7 bases). The CDR3 consists of 15 residues. V was clipped by 0 bases and J by 6 bases, with 13 bases between them. CDR1 is SGHTA, CDR2 FQGNSA, per germline. The DNA for the CDR3 is TGTGCCAGCAGCTTAGCGAAGGCAGGGGGGGATACGCAGTATTTT. Translated: CASSLAKAGGDTQYF.

This chain links TRBV5-1 with TRBJ1-1, with no clear D. The CDR3 loop spans 15 amino acids. Trimming left V 2 bases short and J 4 bases short, with 15 bases between. Germline CDR1 SGHRS, CDR2 YFSETQ. CDR3: CASSFGGVGGTEAFF. CDR3 nucleotides: TGCGCCAGCAGCTTCGGCGGGGTTGGAGGCACTGAAGCTTTCTTT.

The genes are TRBV10-2 and TRBJ2-2, with 10 bases that match TRBD2. The junction had 13 bases not matched to a gene; V was cut back by 9 bases and J by 0 bases. This CDR3 has 18 residues. CDR1 WSHSY and CDR2 SAAADI come from the germline V gene. CDR3 region: CASLRASGGHANTGELFF. In DNA, the CDR3 is TGCGCCAGTTTGCGGGCTAGCGGGGGCCACGCGAACACCGGGGAGCTGTTTTTT.

The chain links TRBV29-1 to TRBJ2-1; 8 bases agree with TRBD1. This CDR3 comprises 13 residues. Germline loops: CDR1 SQVTM, CDR2 ANQGSEA. J gave up 8 bases and V 8 bases, and 11 bases lay outside the gene matches. The CDR3 protein is CSTSGQGVDEQFF. CDR3 sequence (DNA): TGCAGCACCTCCGGACAGGGTGTGGATGAGCAGTTCTTC.

In this sample, this clone turned up once. Here the CDR3 omits its conserved ending phenylalanine or tryptophan, so a read error is the likely source. The chain couples TRBV4-1 to TRBJ2-3, with 7 positions matching TRBD1. The CDR3 is made up of 15 amino acids. The J segment lost 4 bases and the V segment lost 3 bases, leaving 7 bases of the junction unmatched. Germline V gene lookup returns CDR1 MGHRA and CDR2 YSYEKL. The DNA for the CDR3 is TGCGCCAGCAGCCAGCCCCGGGACAGAGCAGATACGCAGTATGTT. It yields the protein CASSQPRDRADTQYV.

The gene calls are TRBV6-6 and TRBJ2-5; tentative D call: TRBD1 (5 bases). The CDR3 sequence is 13 residues long. Germline V gene sequence: CDR1 MNHNY, CDR2 SVGAGI (reference sequence). V lost 6 bases and J lost 3, with 11 bases in between. This CDR3 is CASRDSGKETQYF. For the CDR3, the DNA is TGTGCCAGCAGAGACAGTGGGAAAGAGACCCAGTACTTC.

The sample holds one count of this clone. Without the conserved terminal phenylalanine or tryptophan, this CDR3 likely stems from a read error. The chain has TRBV29-1 and TRBJ1-2; maybe TRBD1 (6 bases). With 6 bases removed from V and 0 bases from J, the gap between germline ends came to 11 bases. The germline V gene encodes CDR1 SQVTM and CDR2 ANQGSEA. The CDR3 has 13 residues. The CDR3 spells CSVGGGSNYGYTV. In nucleotides, the CDR3 is TGCAGCGTGGGGGGGGGCTCTAACTATGGCTACACCGTC.

This chain uses TRBV4-2 with TRBJ2-7; TRBD2 is a possible D gene (5 bases). The CDR3 has 13 residues. Germline V lookup: CDR1 LGHNA, CDR2 YNFKEQ. Trimming removed 3 bases from V and 3 bases from J, with 9 bases in between. The CDR3 region is CASSQSGNYEQYF. In DNA form, the CDR3 reads TGTGCCAGCAGCCAGTCCGGGAACTACGAGCAGTACTTC.

J is TRBJ1-2 and V is TRBV7-2; 7 bases fit TRBD1. With V trimmed by 5 bases and J by 6 bases, 12 bases remained unmatched. Germline loops: CDR1 SGHTA, CDR2 FQGNSA. The CDR3 covers 15 residues. The CDR3 bases are TGTGCCAGCAGCCGGGCCGGGACAGACCTAAATGGCTACACCTTC. It encodes CASSRAGTDLNGYTF.

This chain links TRBV6-5 with TRBJ1-1; 7 bases fit TRBD1. Trimming cost V 8 bases and J 11 bases; bases outside gene matches: 8. The CDR3 is made up of 11 amino acids. In germline, CDR1 is MNHEY, CDR2 SVGAGI. This chain's CDR3 is CASGQALGAFF. CDR3 coding DNA: TGTGCCAGCGGACAGGCCCTCGGGGCTTTCTTT.

V is TRBV28 and J is TRBJ1-2; 8 bases align to TRBD1. Trimming at V came to 7 bases and at J to 4 bases, leaving 2 bases not matched to a gene. Germline CDR1 and CDR2: MDHEN and SYDVKM. The CDR3 runs 12 residues. CDR3 loop: CASTDRGYGYTF. The CDR3 DNA is TGTGCCAGCACCGACAGGGGCTATGGCTACACCTTC.

This sequence joins TRBV28 and TRBJ1-5; 7 positions match TRBD1. The V gene's germline CDR1 is MDHEN and CDR2 SYDVKM. There are 17 residues in the CDR3. V shed 3 bases and J 0 bases; nucleotides not matched to a gene: 8. The CDR3 DNA is TGTGCCAGCAGTTTTCGAGGGGGCCTCAATAGCAATCAGCCCCAGCATTTT. This encodes CASSFRGGLNSNQPQHF.

The gene calls are TRBV25-1 and TRBJ2-3; TRBD2 might be the D (7 bases). Germline V gene data show CDR1 as MGHDK and CDR2 as SYGVNS. The CDR3 totals 16 residues. The V end was cut by 4 bases, the J end by 1 base, with 15 bases between. CDR3 sequence: CASSALGGAGTDTQYF. For the CDR3, the DNA is TGTGCCAGCAGTGCCTTAGGGGGGGCCGGCACAGATACGCAGTATTTT. Combining the CDR3 with reference TRBV25-1 and TRBJ2-3 gives the whole variable domain EADIYQTPRYLVIGTGKKITLECSQTMGHDKMYWYQQDPGMELHLIHYSYGVNSTEKGDLSSESTVSRIRTEHFPLTLESARPSHTSQYLCASSALGGAGTDTQYFGPGTRLTVL.

This clone was seen a handful of times. The J gene is TRBJ1-6, the V gene TRBV9; D may be TRBD1 (5 bases). Germline CDR1 and CDR2: SGDLS and YYNGEE. The CDR3 is 14 residues long. The V end was cut by 6 bases, the J end by 8 bases, with 15 bases between. The CDR3: CASTWGVTDSPLHF. CDR3 nucleotides: TGTGCCAGCACCTGGGGCGTTACAGATTCACCCCTCCACTTT.

The gene calls are TRBV2 and TRBJ1-3; D may be TRBD1 (5 bases). This CDR3 region has 14 residues. Germline V lookup: CDR1 SNHLY, CDR2 FYNNEI. V lost 3 bases to trimming and J lost 3 bases, with 9 bases between them. The CDR3 nucleotides are TGTGCCAGCAGTGACAGGGAATTTGGAAACACCATATATTTT. The encoded protein is CASSDREFGNTIYF.

The gene calls are TRBV7-9 and TRBJ2-5; TRBD1 matches at 7 bases. Trimming at V came to 5 bases and at J to 4 bases, leaving 10 bases not matched to a gene. Per the germline V gene, CDR1 is SEHNR and CDR2 is FQNEAQ (reference sequence). The CDR3 consists of 15 residues. The CDR3: CASSQTGTSGETQYF. CDR3 nucleotides: TGTGCCAGCAGCCAGACAGGGACCTCCGGAGAGACCCAGTACTTC.

V gene TRBV5-1 combines with J gene TRBJ1-5; 7 nucleotides line up with TRBD1. Germline CDR1 reads SGHRS; CDR2 reads YFSETQ. V dropped 4 bases and J dropped 7; count of bases not matched to a gene: 11. The CDR3 runs to 15 residues. CDR3 residues: CASSPDGQVGQPQHF. In DNA, the CDR3 is TGCGCCAGCAGCCCGGACGGACAGGTGGGGCAGCCCCAGCATTTT.

The rearrangement links TRBV5-1 to TRBJ2-1; D is possibly TRBD2 (5 bases). CDR3 length: 15 amino acids. Deletions cut 2 bases from V and 4 bases from J, with 13 bases between. CDR1 is SGHRS and CDR2 is YFSETQ in the germline V gene. The CDR3 reads CASSLSGKNYNEQFF. The CDR3 DNA follows: TGCGCCAGCAGCTTATCGGGAAAGAATTACAATGAGCAGTTCTTC.

The rearrangement links TRBV4-1 to TRBJ1-4, with D unclear. The V gene lost 4 bases and the J gene lost 5 bases, with 11 bases spanning the gap. This CDR3 contains 14 residues. CDR1 is MGHRA and CDR2 is YSYEKL in the germline V gene. The CDR3 loop is CASSPRGGNEKLFF. Here the CDR3 DNA reads TGCGCCAGCAGCCCTCGCGGAGGGAATGAAAAACTGTTTTTT.

The V gene is TRBV15, the J gene TRBJ1-5, with 8 positions matching TRBD1. The CDR3 loop spans 16 amino acids. V lost 5 bases, J lost 3 bases, and 9 bases stayed unmatched. Germline V CDR1 and CDR2: LNHNV, YYDKDF (reference sequence). The CDR3 here is CATSDRPGQVNQPQHF. CDR3 DNA: TGTGCCACCAGCGACCGACCGGGACAGGTCAATCAGCCCCAGCATTTT.

This chain joins TRBV7-9 and TRBJ2-7, with 9 nucleotides matching TRBD1. The CDR3 is made up of 17 amino acids. The trim removed 5 bases at V and 5 bases at J, leaving 16 bases unmatched. From germline, CDR1 is SEHNR and CDR2 FQNEAQ (reference sequence). CDR3 protein: CASSANRDREFRDEQYF. The CDR3, as DNA: TGTGCCAGCAGCGCAAACCGGGACAGGGAGTTTCGAGACGAGCAGTACTTC.

The chain uses TRBV5-1 and TRBJ1-2, with TRBD1 matching 10 bases. The CDR3 has 16 amino acids. CDR1 SGHRS and CDR2 YFSETQ come from the germline V gene. J was trimmed by 0 bases and V by 5 bases; bases with no gene match: 7. In DNA, the CDR3 is TGCGCCAGCAGTGCGGGACAGGGGTCGTCTAACTATGGCTACACCTTC. The encoded protein is CASSAGQGSSNYGYTF.

CDR3 sequence: CASSRGTGVLNTEAFF. The CDR3, as DNA: TGTGCCAGCTCACGCGGGACAGGGGTTTTGAACACTGAAGCTTTCTTT. The genes are TRBV18 and TRBJ1-1; TRBD1 matches at 10 bases. Germline V gene sequence: CDR1 KGHSH, CDR2 LQKENI. The ends lost 4 bases at V and 0 bases at J; junction bases unmatched: 5. There are 16 residues in the CDR3.